This TCR beta chain originates from a study of T-cell reconstitution after alpha-beta-depleted transplantation in children. Molecular barcoding with unique molecular identifiers was used for the TCRbeta library. TCRdb re-analysed the PCR reads in MiXCR, keeping a single row per CDR3 protein. In the table there are over 550,000 distinct CDR3 sequences, roughly a tenth of which are singletons. The trim removed 0 bases at V and 1 base at J, leaving 2 bases unmatched. The CDR3 is 14 residues long. Germline V gene lookup returns CDR1 SQVTM and CDR2 ANQGSEA. This clonotype has a handful of counts. The source of this sequence is a human donor who donated a stem cell graft to a child with acute myeloid leukemia. V is TRBV29-1 and J is TRBJ2-7, with TRBD1 identical over 8 bases. The source material was PBMCs from the stem cell graft donor, sampled from the stem cell graft. The CDR3 bases are TGCAGCGTTGAAGACGGGACAGGTTCCTACGAGCAGTACTTC. Its protein is CSVEDGTGSYEQYF.